A selection of T cell receptor beta chains follows, all from one sample in a study of blood T cells in healthy people across ages. Via MiXCR, TCRdb re-called the 5' RACE reads, giving one row per CDR3 protein. Of some 1.5 million distinct CDR3 sequences listed, 28% are singletons. The sample consisted of blood. These receptors were collected from a woman younger than 45 in good health. The CDR3 runs from the conserved cysteine through the conserved F or W. A D gene is named only where the DNA matches it firmly. Part of the rows lack a size; the others show once, few, many or a class for expanded clones.

j_gene: TRBJ1-4; v_gene: TRBV4-1; abundance: many; d_gene: -; CDR3nt: TGCGCCAGCAGCCAAGAAGGCGCGAGGGCTCCTAATGAAAAACTGTTTTTT; CDR3aa: CASSQEGARAPNEKLFF
j_gene: TRBJ2-7; v_gene: TRBV7-2; abundance: many; d_gene: TRBD2; CDR3nt: TGTGCCAGCAGGGGACTAGCGGGTCCTCCCTACGAGCAGTACTTC; CDR3aa: CASRGLAGPPYEQYF
j_gene: TRBJ2-1; v_gene: TRBV29-1; abundance: many; d_gene: -; CDR3nt: TGCAGCACCCCAACGGGGGATGAGCAGTTCTTC; CDR3aa: CSTPTGDEQFF
j_gene: TRBJ1-2; v_gene: TRBV12-3/TRBV12-4; abundance: many; d_gene: -; CDR3nt: TGTGCCAGCAGTGGGAGGGCTGGGGAGACGGGCTACACCTTC; CDR3aa: CASSGRAGETGYTF
j_gene: TRBJ2-2; v_gene: TRBV5-1; abundance: few; d_gene: TRBD1; CDR3nt: TGCGCCAGCAGAGGGACAGCCGGGGAGCTGTTTTTT; CDR3aa: CASRGTAGELFF
j_gene: TRBJ1-5; v_gene: TRBV7-8; abundance: -; d_gene: TRBD1; CDR3nt: TGTGCCAGCAGCATCGGGACAGGATCCGGGCCCCAGCATTTT; CDR3aa: CASSIGTGSGPQHF
j_gene: TRBJ1-2; v_gene: TRBV9; abundance: -; d_gene: -; CDR3nt: TGTGCCAGCAGCGTCGGACCCCATGGCTACACCTTC; CDR3aa: CASSVGPHGYTF
j_gene: TRBJ2-4; v_gene: TRBV24-1; abundance: -; d_gene: -; CDR3nt: TGTGCCACCAGTGATGCTGCGGTTGCAGGACGGAGGGAGCAGTACTTC; CDR3aa: CATSDAAVAGRREQYF
j_gene: TRBJ2-3; v_gene: TRBV7-9; abundance: -; d_gene: TRBD2; CDR3nt: TGTGCCAGCAGCTTAGAGCTGACTAGCACAGATGCGCAGTATTTT; CDR3aa: CASSLELTSTDAQYF
j_gene: TRBJ2-7; v_gene: TRBV7-9; abundance: few; d_gene: -; CDR3nt: TGTGCCAGCAGCTTTGCGGGCGGGTCCGCCTACGAGCAGTACTTC; CDR3aa: CASSFAGGSAYEQYF
j_gene: TRBJ1-4; v_gene: TRBV20-1; abundance: -; d_gene: -; CDR3nt: TGCAGTGCTCCCTGGGGCTGGAATGAAAAACTGTTTTTT; CDR3aa: CSAPWGWNEKLFF
j_gene: TRBJ1-4; v_gene: TRBV7-9; abundance: few; d_gene: -; CDR3nt: TGTGCCAGCAGCTTTCAAACGGGACAACTGTTTTTT; CDR3aa: CASSFQTGQLFF
j_gene: TRBJ2-5; v_gene: TRBV20-1; abundance: many; d_gene: -; CDR3nt: TGCAGTGCTAGAGCGGACAGCCGCCAAGAGACCCAGTACTTC; CDR3aa: CSARADSRQETQYF
j_gene: TRBJ2-5; v_gene: TRBV27; abundance: -; d_gene: -; CDR3nt: TGTGCCAGCAGGCCAGGGCCCGGAGAGACCCAGTACTTC; CDR3aa: CASRPGPGETQYF
j_gene: TRBJ2-1; v_gene: TRBV5-1; abundance: few; d_gene: TRBD1; CDR3nt: TGCGCCAGCAGACCCGGGACAGGGATCTACAATGAGCAGTTCTTC; CDR3aa: CASRPGTGIYNEQFF
j_gene: TRBJ2-2; v_gene: TRBV29-1; abundance: few; d_gene: TRBD2; CDR3nt: TGCAGCGTGCGAGGATCCAGCGGGAGGTCCGGGGAGCTGTTTTTT; CDR3aa: CSVRGSSGRSGELFF
j_gene: TRBJ2-7; v_gene: TRBV3-1; abundance: many; d_gene: -; CDR3nt: TGTGCCAGCAGCCAGGTGGCGTACGAGCAGTACTTC; CDR3aa: CASSQVAYEQYF
j_gene: TRBJ1-5; v_gene: TRBV12-5; abundance: -; d_gene: -; CDR3nt: TGTGCTAGTGGTTTGTCAATTGGGGGGGCGTTCAATCAGCCCCAGCATTTT; CDR3aa: CASGLSIGGAFNQPQHF
j_gene: TRBJ2-3; v_gene: TRBV10-3; abundance: -; d_gene: TRBD2; CDR3nt: TGTGCCATATCTAGCGGGGTCACAGATACGCAGTATTTT; CDR3aa: CAISSGVTDTQYF
j_gene: TRBJ2-4; v_gene: TRBV3-1; abundance: few; d_gene: -; CDR3nt: TGTGCCAGCAGCCAATCGGCTAAAAACATTCAGTACTTC; CDR3aa: CASSQSAKNIQYF
j_gene: TRBJ1-2; v_gene: TRBV7-3; abundance: few; d_gene: -; CDR3nt: TGTGCCAGCAGCCCCGGGACGGAATTCTATGGCTACACCTTC; CDR3aa: CASSPGTEFYGYTF
j_gene: TRBJ1-4; v_gene: TRBV6-4; abundance: -; d_gene: TRBD1; CDR3nt: TGTGCCAGCAGTGCCACGGACAGGCCTGCAACTAATGAAAAACTGTTTTTT; CDR3aa: CASSATDRPATNEKLFF
j_gene: TRBJ2-1; v_gene: TRBV5-6; abundance: many; d_gene: -; CDR3nt: TGTGCCAGCAGCTTGGAGGGACTCGGATACAATGAGCAGTTCTTC; CDR3aa: CASSLEGLGYNEQFF
j_gene: TRBJ2-7; v_gene: TRBV7-2; abundance: many; d_gene: -; CDR3nt: TGTGCCAGCAGCTTACTGGACGGCGAGTCCTACGAGCAGTACTTC; CDR3aa: CASSLLDGESYEQYF
j_gene: TRBJ2-5; v_gene: TRBV6-1; abundance: -; d_gene: -; CDR3nt: TGTGCCACCCTCCGGCAGGGTGGCCAAGAGACCCAGTACTTC; CDR3aa: CATLRQGGQETQYF
j_gene: TRBJ2-5; v_gene: TRBV5-1; abundance: many; d_gene: -; CDR3nt: TGCGCCAGCAGCCCCCCCGGAGGCGCGCGGGAGACCCAGTACTTC; CDR3aa: CASSPPGGARETQYF
j_gene: TRBJ1-2; v_gene: TRBV6-2/TRBV6-3; abundance: -; d_gene: -; CDR3nt: TGTGCCAGCAGTTACTCTCCTACTCGCTACACCTTC; CDR3aa: CASSYSPTRYTF
j_gene: TRBJ2-5; v_gene: TRBV7-9; abundance: -; d_gene: TRBD1; CDR3nt: TGTTCCAACAGCCTCCGGACAGGTCAAGAGACCCAGTACTTC; CDR3aa: CSNSLRTGQETQYF
j_gene: TRBJ2-7; v_gene: TRBV7-2; abundance: few; d_gene: -; CDR3nt: TGTGCCAGCAGCTTAGTAGGTGGGGGGCCTACATACGAGCAGTACTTC; CDR3aa: CASSLVGGGPTYEQYF
j_gene: TRBJ1-2; v_gene: TRBV10-2; abundance: -; d_gene: -; CDR3nt: TGCGCCAGCCTGGGGGTAGAGGCCCGCTATGACTACACCTTC; CDR3aa: CASLGVEARYDYTF
j_gene: TRBJ2-1; v_gene: TRBV20-1; abundance: few; d_gene: -; CDR3nt: TGCAGTGCTCGAAGCGGGTCCACCTACAATGAGCAGTTCTTC; CDR3aa: CSARSGSTYNEQFF
j_gene: TRBJ1-2; v_gene: TRBV6-2/TRBV6-3; abundance: -; d_gene: TRBD1; CDR3nt: TGTGCCAGCAGCCCTTGGACAGGTCAAGCCTCTAACTATGGCTACACCTTC; CDR3aa: CASSPWTGQASNYGYTF
j_gene: TRBJ2-7; v_gene: TRBV7-8; abundance: -; d_gene: -; CDR3nt: TGTGCCAGCTCCACCCGGACAGCGACCTCCTACGAGCAGTACTTC; CDR3aa: CASSTRTATSYEQYF
j_gene: TRBJ2-1; v_gene: TRBV9; abundance: -; d_gene: -; CDR3nt: TGTGCCAGCAGCGTAGGTCTAGCTCTCCGCAATGAGCAGTTCTTC; CDR3aa: CASSVGLALRNEQFF
j_gene: TRBJ1-1; v_gene: TRBV28; abundance: -; d_gene: -; CDR3nt: TGTGCCAGCAGTCCCCCGGGGGTCCGGAACACTGAAGCTTTCTTT; CDR3aa: CASSPPGVRNTEAFF
j_gene: TRBJ1-1; v_gene: TRBV24-1; abundance: -; d_gene: -; CDR3nt: TGTGCCACCAGTGATCCCAACGCCCTGCCCGGATTGAACACTGAAGCTTTCTTT; CDR3aa: CATSDPNALPGLNTEAFF
j_gene: TRBJ2-5; v_gene: TRBV20-1; abundance: few; d_gene: TRBD2; CDR3nt: TGCAGTGCTAGAGATGTGAGCGGGAGGGCCCTCCGAGAGACCCAGTACTTC; CDR3aa: CSARDVSGRALRETQYF
j_gene: TRBJ2-2; v_gene: TRBV7-2; abundance: -; d_gene: TRBD2; CDR3nt: TGTGCCAGCAGCTTTGGACTAGCGGGAGTCGGCGGGGAGCTGTTTTTT; CDR3aa: CASSFGLAGVGGELFF
j_gene: TRBJ2-1; v_gene: TRBV5-1; abundance: many; d_gene: -; CDR3nt: TGCGCCAGCAGCTTGGGGACGGTGGATAATTACAATGAGCAGTTCTTC; CDR3aa: CASSLGTVDNYNEQFF
j_gene: TRBJ1-2; v_gene: TRBV18; abundance: -; d_gene: TRBD1; CDR3nt: TGTGCCAGCTCACCACGCCTCCGGGACAAGGGGGCGTACTATGGCTACACCTTC; CDR3aa: CASSPRLRDKGAYYGYTF
j_gene: TRBJ2-2; v_gene: TRBV11-3; abundance: -; d_gene: -; CDR3nt: TGTGCCAGCAGCCCGCCTTCGAACACCGGGGAGCTGTTTTTT; CDR3aa: CASSPPSNTGELFF
j_gene: TRBJ2-6; v_gene: TRBV3-1; abundance: -; d_gene: -; CDR3nt: TGTGCCAGCGGCCACCAGTCGACAGGAGGGTACCCTGGGGCCAACGTCCTGACTTTC; CDR3aa: CASGHQSTGGYPGANVLTF
j_gene: TRBJ1-1; v_gene: TRBV7-2; abundance: many; d_gene: -; CDR3nt: TGTGCCAGCAGCGCCGGGTCTTGGGGGGAAGCTTTCTTT; CDR3aa: CASSAGSWGEAFF
j_gene: TRBJ2-7; v_gene: TRBV3-1; abundance: -; d_gene: -; CDR3nt: TGTGCCAGCAGCCAAACAGGGCCTCAATACGAGCAGTACTTC; CDR3aa: CASSQTGPQYEQYF
j_gene: TRBJ2-1; v_gene: TRBV29-1; abundance: -; d_gene: TRBD2; CDR3nt: TGCAGCGTCTTCGGGAGGGCGGATGAGCGGTTCTTC; CDR3aa: CSVFGRADERFF
j_gene: TRBJ2-7; v_gene: TRBV20-1; abundance: many; d_gene: TRBD1; CDR3nt: TGCAGTGCTACTTCGACAGGGGGCTCCTACGAGCAGTACTTC; CDR3aa: CSATSTGGSYEQYF
j_gene: TRBJ1-2; v_gene: TRBV12-3/TRBV12-4; abundance: many; d_gene: -; CDR3nt: TGTGCCAGCAGATCCAGAACCGGGACCTATGGCTACACCTTC; CDR3aa: CASRSRTGTYGYTF
j_gene: TRBJ2-1; v_gene: TRBV11-2; abundance: few; d_gene: -; CDR3nt: TGTGCCAGCAGCTCCCCTACCCGGGATCCGGATGAGCAGTTCTTC; CDR3aa: CASSSPTRDPDEQFF
j_gene: TRBJ1-2; v_gene: TRBV10-3; abundance: many; d_gene: -; CDR3nt: TGTGCCATCAGGCCGGGGACCTCTAACTATGGCTACACCTTC; CDR3aa: CAIRPGTSNYGYTF
j_gene: TRBJ2-1; v_gene: TRBV14; abundance: -; d_gene: TRBD2; CDR3nt: TGTGCCAGCAGCCAAGCCGGACTAGCGGGGGCCAATGAGCAGTTCTTC; CDR3aa: CASSQAGLAGANEQFF
j_gene: TRBJ1-2; v_gene: TRBV12-3/TRBV12-4; abundance: few; d_gene: -; CDR3nt: TGTGCCAGCAGTTTCTCAGGGGCGGGATCTGGCTACACCTTC; CDR3aa: CASSFSGAGSGYTF
j_gene: TRBJ2-7; v_gene: TRBV27; abundance: -; d_gene: -; CDR3nt: TGTGCCAGCAGCCGACTTGGTGGGGGCAACAATGAGCAGTACTTC; CDR3aa: CASSRLGGGNNEQYF
j_gene: TRBJ2-1; v_gene: TRBV28; abundance: -; d_gene: -; CDR3nt: TGTGCCAGCAGGGAGTCGGGACTTTCGGCCTACAATGAGCAGTTCTTC; CDR3aa: CASRESGLSAYNEQFF
j_gene: TRBJ2-7; v_gene: TRBV14; abundance: -; d_gene: -; CDR3nt: TGTGCCAGCAGCCAAGCGGTAGGTTACGAGCAGTACTTC; CDR3aa: CASSQAVGYEQYF
j_gene: TRBJ2-3; v_gene: TRBV10-3; abundance: -; d_gene: TRBD2; CDR3nt: TGTGCCATCAGTGAGCCGGGACTAGACACAGATACGCAGTATTTT; CDR3aa: CAISEPGLDTDTQYF
j_gene: TRBJ2-5; v_gene: TRBV7-9; abundance: -; d_gene: -; CDR3nt: TGTGCCAGCAGCTTGGAGGGGGTGACGGTCCGAGAGACCCAGTACTTC; CDR3aa: CASSLEGVTVRETQYF
j_gene: TRBJ1-2; v_gene: TRBV6-2/TRBV6-3; abundance: -; d_gene: -; CDR3nt: TGTGCCAGCAGTTACGCACGTTTGGTCTATGGCTACACCTTC; CDR3aa: CASSYARLVYGYTF